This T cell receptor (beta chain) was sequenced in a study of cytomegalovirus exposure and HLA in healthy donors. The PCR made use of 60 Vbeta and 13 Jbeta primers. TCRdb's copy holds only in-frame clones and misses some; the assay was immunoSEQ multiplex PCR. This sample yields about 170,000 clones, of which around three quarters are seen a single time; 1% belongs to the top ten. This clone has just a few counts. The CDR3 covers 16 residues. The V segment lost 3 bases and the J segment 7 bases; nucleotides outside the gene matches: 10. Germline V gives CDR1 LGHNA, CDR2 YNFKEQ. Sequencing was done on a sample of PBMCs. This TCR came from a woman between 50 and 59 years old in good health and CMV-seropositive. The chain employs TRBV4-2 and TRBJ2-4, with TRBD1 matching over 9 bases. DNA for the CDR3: TGTGCCAGCAGCCAGGACCAAGGACAGGGGTGGAACATTCAGTACTTC. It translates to CASSQDQGQGWNIQYF.